These 6 T cell receptor beta chains share one sample of origin, sequenced in a study of CD8 T cells in ankylosing spondylitis. Which antigens these TCRs recognize remains unknown. Broader study findings: What appeared characteristic of ankylosing spondylitis blood was a TCR beta motif of seven to nine highly homologous variants.

TCRdb used MiXCR to reprocess the 5' RACE reads, holding one entry per CDR3 protein. This table holds over 700,000 distinct CDR3 sequences, around 17% found once. The sample taken for sequencing was blood, either unsorted or a sorted T cell fraction (not recorded which). These TCRs come from a male donor with ankylosing spondylitis.

The J gene is TRBJ1-5, the V gene TRBV4-1; D unresolved. Trimming shortened V by 1 base and J by 4 bases, and 11 bases separated the two germline ends. The CDR3 is 15 amino acids. The germline V gene has CDR1 MGHRA and CDR2 YSYEKL. The CDR3 spells CASSQAGVGNQPQHF. CDR3 nucleotides: TGCGCCAGCAGCCAAGCTGGGGTAGGGAATCAGCCCCAGCATTTT.

A note on this clonotype: A junction end diverges from the germline sequence, so it may reflect a read error. The chain combines TRBV28 with TRBJ1-2; D unclear. Germline CDR1 and CDR2: MDHEN and SYDVKM. The CDR3 has 11 amino acids. The CDR3 here is CASGFGYGYTF. CDR3 DNA: TGTGCCAGCGGTTTTGGTTATGGCTACACCTTC.

V is TRBV25-1 and J is TRBJ1-1, with D possibly being TRBD1 (6 bases). The CDR3 runs to 16 residues. Per germline, CDR1 MGHDK and CDR2 SYGVNS. Trimming shortened V by 3 bases and J by 4 bases, and 18 bases separated the two germline ends. The CDR3 region has the DNA TGTGCCAGCAGTGAGGGATGGGGGGCCAGGGGCACTGAAGCTTTCTTT. Translating it yields CASSEGWGARGTEAFF.

This clonotype was seen more than once but under ten times. The chain couples TRBV6-1 to TRBJ2-7, with 13 bases identical to TRBD2. The CDR3 is 18 residues long. V was clipped by 7 bases and J by 7 bases; unmatched bases: 19. CDR1 is MNHNS, CDR2 SASEGT, per germline. CDR3 sequence: CASTTPRQGLAGPREQYF. CDR3 nucleotides: TGTGCCAGCACTACACCCCGCCAGGGACTAGCGGGGCCCAGGGAGCAGTACTTC.

In its sample, this clonotype was seen a few times. The rearrangement uses TRBV4-3 and TRBJ2-7, with D possibly matching TRBD1 (5 bases). Trimming took 3 bases from V and 3 from J, leaving 9 bases between them. This CDR3 comprises 13 residues. Per germline, CDR1 LGHNA and CDR2 YSLEER. DNA of the CDR3: TGCGCCAGCAGCCAGGACATGGGCTACGAGCAGTACTTC. Its protein is CASSQDMGYEQYF.

The chain recombines TRBV12-3 or TRBV12-4 with TRBJ2-2; D is possibly TRBD2 (5 bases). The V end was cut by 5 bases, the J end by 6 bases, with 16 bases between. The CDR3 covers 15 residues. The CDR3 loop is CASSSGGRAPGELFF. The CDR3 DNA reads as TGTGCCAGCAGTAGTGGAGGCCGCGCCCCCGGGGAGCTGTTTTTT.